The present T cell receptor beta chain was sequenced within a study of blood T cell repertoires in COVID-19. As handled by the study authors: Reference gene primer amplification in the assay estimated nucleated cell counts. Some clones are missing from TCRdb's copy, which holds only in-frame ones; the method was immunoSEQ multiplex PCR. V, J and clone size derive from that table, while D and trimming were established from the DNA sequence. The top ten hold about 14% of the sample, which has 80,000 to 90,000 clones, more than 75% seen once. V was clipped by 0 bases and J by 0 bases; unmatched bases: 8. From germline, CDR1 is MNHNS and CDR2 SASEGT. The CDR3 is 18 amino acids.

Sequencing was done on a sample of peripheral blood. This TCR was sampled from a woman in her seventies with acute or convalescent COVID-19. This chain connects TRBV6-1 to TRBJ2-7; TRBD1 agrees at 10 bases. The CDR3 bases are TGTGCCAGCAGTGAAGCGCGGTTTGGGACAGGGGCCTCCTACGAGCAGTACGTC. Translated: CASSEARFGTGASYEQYV.